This entry lists 20 T cell receptor beta chains sequenced from one sample in a study of long-term antiretroviral therapy in people with HIV. Survey-level immunoSEQ v3.0 assays were run. Some clones are missing from TCRdb's copy, which holds only in-frame ones; the method was immunoSEQ multiplex PCR. The sample consists of 35,000 or so clones, approximately 94% of them appearing once. The source material was unsorted PBMCs, sampled 4.1 years after starting antiretroviral therapy. The receptors derive from a woman aged 45-60 years with HIV.

This clone was seen just once. The chain has TRBV2 and TRBJ2-7, with 8 bases aligning to TRBD1. CDR1 and CDR2 (germline): SNHLY, FYNNEI. Trimming cost V 8 bases and J 2 bases; bases outside gene matches: 8. The CDR3 is made up of 14 amino acids. The CDR3 sequence: CASVFGTGPYEQYF. The CDR3 DNA follows: TGTGCCAGCGTTTTCGGGACAGGCCCCTACGAGCAGTACTTC.

The V gene is TRBV5-1, the J gene TRBJ1-6, with D tentatively TRBD1 (5 bases). Germline-derived CDR1 and CDR2 are SGHRS and YFSETQ. The CDR3 contains 15 residues. V shed 1 base and J shed 6 bases, with 11 bases lying between them. The CDR3 bases are TGCGCCAGCAGCTTGTCGGGGGAGGGTAATTCACCCCTCCACTTT. Translated: CASSLSGEGNSPLHF.

The chain employs TRBV2 and TRBJ2-3; 16 bases line up with TRBD2. Germline V gene sequence: CDR1 SNHLY, CDR2 FYNNEI. Trimming at V came to 6 bases and at J to 5 bases, leaving 2 bases not matched to a gene. The CDR3 sequence is 15 residues long. The DNA for the CDR3 is TGTGCCAGCAGGGGACTAGCGGGGGGGCAAGATACGCAGTATTTT. It codes for CASRGLAGGQDTQYF.

The V call is TRBV25-1, the J call TRBJ2-1; 9 bases line up with TRBD2. In germline, CDR1 is MGHDK, CDR2 SYGVNS. The CDR3 has 18 amino acids. Trimming cost V 6 bases and J 4 bases; bases outside gene matches: 16. The CDR3 DNA follows: TGTGCCAGCAGGAGCGCAAGCGGGGGGAGGGTAGGATACAATGAGCAGTTCTTC. Translation: CASRSASGGRVGYNEQFF.

The chain is built from TRBV5-1 and TRBJ2-2; the match to TRBD1 covers 10 bases. The germline CDR1 and CDR2 sequences are SGHRS and YFSETQ. CDR3 size: 14 residues. Trimming removed 4 bases from V and 5 bases from J; junction bases left unmatched: 2. CDR3 nucleotide sequence: TGCGCCAGCAGCCCGGGACAGGGGACCGGGGAGCTGTTTTTT. Translated, it gives CASSPGQGTGELFF.

The chain links TRBV7-2 to TRBJ1-6; 9 bases match TRBD1. The CDR3 spans 16 residues. Looked up from germline, CDR1 is SGHTA and CDR2 is FQGNSA. V lost 2 bases to trimming and J lost 5 bases; unmatched junction nucleotides: 4. The CDR3 DNA follows: TGTGCCAGCAGCTTATTCGGACAGGGGAATAATTCACCCCTCCACTTT. Protein sequence: CASSLFGQGNNSPLHF.

Concerning this clone: A junction end diverges from the germline sequence, so it may reflect a read error. CDR3 coding DNA: TGTGCTAGCAGCAGACTAGCGGGGGAGAATGAGCAGTTCTTC. The encoded protein is CASSRLAGENEQFF. The chain has TRBV7-7 and TRBJ2-1; 12 nucleotides agree with TRBD2. The germline V gene has CDR1 SSHAT and CDR2 FNYEAQ (reference sequence). This CDR3 is built from 14 residues.

The J gene is TRBJ2-7, the V gene TRBV11-2; no clear D gene. CDR1 is SGHAT and CDR2 is FQNNGV in the germline V gene. V lost 6 bases to trimming and J lost 2 bases, with 8 bases between them. The CDR3 consists of 12 residues. The CDR3 here is CASRGETYEQYF. CDR3 nucleotides: TGTGCCAGCAGAGGAGAGACCTACGAGCAGTACTTC.

V gene TRBV5-1 combines with J gene TRBJ2-3; D possibly uses TRBD1 or TRBD2 (5 bases each). V lost 5 bases to trimming and J lost 0 bases, with 7 bases between them. Germline V CDR1 and CDR2: SGHRS, YFSETQ. The CDR3 length is 13 residues. DNA of the CDR3: TGCGCCAGCAGGAGGGACAGCACAGATACGCAGTATTTT. Translated: CASRRDSTDTQYF.

This chain joins TRBV19 and TRBJ1-1, with a possible D match to TRBD1 (6 bases). There are 18 residues in the CDR3. V was trimmed by 1 base and J by 1 base, leaving 19 bases between them. Germline assignment: CDR1 LNHDA and CDR2 SQIVND (reference sequence). In DNA, the CDR3 is TGTGCCAGTAGTATAGTAGTAGGGGGTGTAAGGTGGAACACTGAAGCTTTCTTT. Protein sequence: CASSIVVGGVRWNTEAFF.

This sequence joins TRBV5-6 and TRBJ2-7; maybe TRBD2 (6 bases). Germline assignment: CDR1 SGHDT and CDR2 YYEEEE. The CDR3 extends over 14 amino acids. V gave up 3 bases and J gave up 2 bases, with 12 bases separating them. The CDR3 spells CASSWGWGAYEQYF. CDR3 DNA sequence: TGTGCCAGCAGCTGGGGGTGGGGGGCCTACGAGCAGTACTTC.

The gene calls are TRBV28 and TRBJ1-2; 12 nucleotides align to TRBD1. CDR1 and CDR2 (germline): MDHEN, SYDVKM. The CDR3 extends over 14 amino acids. J was trimmed by 7 bases and V by 2 bases; bases with no gene match: 2. The CDR3 loop is CASSLRDRGLGYTF. In DNA, the CDR3 is TGTGCCAGCAGTTTAAGGGACAGGGGGCTTGGCTACACCTTC.

V and J are TRBV7-2 and TRBJ1-5; 11 nucleotides agree with TRBD1. Germline-derived CDR1 and CDR2 are SGHTA and FQGNSA. V was clipped by 5 bases and J by 5 bases; unmatched bases: 5. This CDR3 has 15 amino acids. CDR3 in DNA: TGTGCCAGCAGCCGAAGGACAGGGGGCGATCAGCCCCAGCATTTT. It specifies CASSRRTGGDQPQHF. The entire variable domain, with the rest obtained from reference TRBV7-2 and TRBJ1-5, is as follows: GAGVSQSPSNKVTEKGKDVELRCDPISGHTALYWYRQSLGQGLEFLIYFQGNSAPDKSGLPSDRFSAERTGGSVSTLTIQRTQQEDSAVYLCASSRRTGGDQPQHFGDGTRLSIL.

This clone has only one observation. V and J are TRBV19 and TRBJ2-2, with D perhaps assigned TRBD1 or TRBD2 (5 bases each). The CDR3 extends over 14 amino acids. Germline V CDR1 and CDR2: LNHDA, SQIVND (reference sequence). Trimming took off 8 bases at V and 5 bases at J, with 15 bases between the two ends. CDR3 bases: TGTGCCAGTTCCCTAGGGGACGGGACCGGGGAGCTGTTTTTT. Amino acid sequence: CASSLGDGTGELFF.

This chain connects TRBV7-2 to TRBJ1-5; the D is unclear. Germline CDR1 is SGHTA and CDR2 is FQGNSA. V lost 8 bases and J lost 1, with 15 bases in between. The length of the CDR3 is 15 residues. The CDR3: CASALQQGSNQPQHF. In DNA, the CDR3 is TGTGCCAGCGCTTTACAACAAGGGAGCAATCAGCCCCAGCATTTT.

DNA for the CDR3: TGTGCCAGTAGTATTCCAGGACAGGGGGCGGGAGAGACCCAGTACTTC. Translated: CASSIPGQGAGETQYF. The chain is built from TRBV19 and TRBJ2-5, with TRBD1 matching over 11 bases. Germline lookup yields CDR1 LNHDA and CDR2 SQIVND (reference sequence). With V trimmed by 3 bases and J by 4 bases, 7 bases remained unmatched. The CDR3 has 16 residues. The full variable domain, its missing parts supplied by reference TRBV19 and TRBJ2-5, is DGGITQSPKYLFRKEGQNVTLSCEQNLNHDAMYWYRQDPGQGLRLIYYSQIVNDFQKGDIAEGYSVSREKKESFPLTVTSAQKNPTAFYLCASSIPGQGAGETQYFGPGTRLLVL.

V gene TRBV19 combines with J gene TRBJ1-2; no definite D call. The CDR3 runs to 15 residues. V dropped 3 bases and J dropped 0 bases, with 11 bases sitting between them. The germline V gene encodes CDR1 LNHDA and CDR2 SQIVND (reference sequence). Written as DNA, the CDR3 is TGTGCCAGTAGTATCCGGGAGACGTCTAACTATGGCTACACCTTC. The encoded protein is CASSIRETSNYGYTF. The variable domain in full, completed from reference TRBV19 and TRBJ1-2, reads DGGITQSPKYLFRKEGQNVTLSCEQNLNHDAMYWYRQDPGQGLRLIYYSQIVNDFQKGDIAEGYSVSREKKESFPLTVTSAQKNPTAFYLCASSIRETSNYGYTFGSGTRLTVV.

The chain uses TRBV30 and TRBJ2-7; D might be TRBD1 or TRBD2, each matching 5 bases. V was clipped by 5 bases and J by 4 bases, with 18 bases between them. Germline V gene lookup returns CDR1 GTSNPN and CDR2 SVGIG (reference sequence). This CDR3 comprises 14 residues. This CDR3 reads CAWGDLSDSYEQYF. CDR3 nucleotide sequence: TGTGCCTGGGGGGACCTTTCTGACAGTTACGAGCAGTACTTC.

The chain couples TRBV5-1 to TRBJ2-7; TRBD2 agrees at 12 bases. Losses at the gene ends were 1 base for V and 2 bases for J; bases not matched to a gene: 7. This CDR3 is 17 amino acids long. Germline V gene data show CDR1 as SGHRS and CDR2 as YFSETQ. In DNA, the CDR3 is TGCGCCAGCAGCTTGCTTCCGACTAGCGGGGGCCCCTACGAGCAGTACTTC. Encoded protein: CASSLLPTSGGPYEQYF.

This clone occurred a few times. The gene calls are TRBV5-4 and TRBJ1-2; D remains ambiguous. There are 15 residues in the CDR3. Germline V lookup: CDR1 SGHNT, CDR2 YYREEE (reference sequence). V shed 2 bases and J shed 1 base, with 12 bases lying between them. The CDR3 nucleotides are TGTGCCAGCAGCTTAGGCAGTGTGATTAACTATGGCTACACCTTC. The encoded protein is CASSLGSVINYGYTF. Complete variable domain (other parts from reference TRBV5-4 and TRBJ1-2): ETGVTQSPTHLIKTRGQQVTLRCSSQSGHNTVSWYQQALGQGPQFIFQYYREEENGRGNFPPRFSGLQFPNYSSELNVNALELDDSALYLCASSLGSVINYGYTFGSGTRLTVV.